This T cell receptor (beta chain) was sequenced during a study of shared clonotypes between healthy human individuals. Study-wide points: Relative to memory subsets, naive subsets generally showed larger estimated richness.

Remarks on this clone: Its antigen is not known.

TCRdb's table, derived via immunoSEQ multiplex PCR, lists solely in-frame clones and lacks some. The sample gives 640,000 or so clones, less than 80% of which show up once; around 2% is in the top ten. The sequenced material came from memory CD4+ T cells sorted from blood. Documented subset: CD45RA-negative fraction. This receptor was identified in a woman in her twenties or thirties in good health.

CDR3 loop: CASRNLQGRGTRRMNTEAFF. The CDR3 coding sequence is TGTGCCAGTAGAAACCTACAGGGAAGAGGCACACGGAGAATGAACACTGAAGCTTTCTTT. The J gene is TRBJ1-1, the V gene TRBV19; TRBD1 is a possible D gene (6 bases). The CDR3 is 20 amino acids. V was pared by 6 bases and J by 0 bases, with 29 bases between. CDR1 is LNHDA, CDR2 SQIVND, per germline (reference sequence).